Following are 27 T cell receptor beta chains from one sample sequenced in a study of breast tumors, draining lymph nodes, adjacent tissues. TCRdb passed the multiplex PCR reads through MiXCR, listing each CDR3 protein once. Of 250,000 or so distinct CDR3 sequences listed, around 30% are singletons. Breast cancer patients provided tissue from their axillary draining lymph nodes. The specimen was axillary lymph node tissue. The origin of the receptors is a female donor with breast cancer. Some clones in this sample may be carry-over from other donors' samples.

This clonotype was detected many times. V usage is TRBV9 and J usage is TRBJ2-2; D not certain. The V gene lost 4 bases and the J gene lost 0 bases, with 13 bases spanning the gap. From germline, CDR1 is SGDLS and CDR2 YYNGEE. The CDR3 has 16 residues. As DNA, the CDR3 is TGTGCCAGCAGCCCCGGGCGAGAGACGAACACCGGGGAGCTGTTTTTT. It encodes CASSPGRETNTGELFF.

Turning to this clonotype: A much larger clone lies one base from this, so it may be a read error. The J gene is TRBJ2-7, the V gene TRBV11-2; a possible D gene is TRBD2 (6 bases). Germline V gene lookup returns CDR1 SGHAT and CDR2 FQNNGV. The CDR3 spans 16 residues. Written as DNA, the CDR3 is TGTGCCAGCGGCTTCCGCGGCATCGGGGGACCCTACGAGCAGTACTTC. Encoded protein: CASGFRGIGGPYEQYF.

This sequence joins TRBV7-9 and TRBJ2-5; D is ambiguous. Trimming stripped 7 bases from V and 0 bases from J, with 12 bases between. The CDR3 is 14 residues long. CDR1 and CDR2 from the germline V gene are SEHNR and FQNEAQ (reference sequence). The CDR3 DNA reads TGTGCCAGCAAATCGGGCCGTGACCAAGAGACCCAGTACTTC. This gives the protein CASKSGRDQETQYF.

This clonotype was seen repeatedly, ten times or more. V gene TRBV19 combines with J gene TRBJ2-1, with TRBD2 as a possible D gene (6 bases). Germline V gene sequence: CDR1 LNHDA, CDR2 SQIVND (reference sequence). V was trimmed by 3 bases and J by 6 bases, leaving 9 bases between them. The CDR3 contains 13 residues. CDR3 DNA: TGTGCCAGTAGTATGCGGGATCGCAATGAGCAGTTCTTC. This gives the protein CASSMRDRNEQFF.

This clonotype was recorded many times. CDR3 residues: CAIRGQGSYEQYF. The CDR3 nucleotides read TGTGCCATCAGGGGACAGGGGTCCTACGAGCAGTACTTC. The chain combines TRBV10-3 with TRBJ2-7; 10 bases map to TRBD1. There are 13 residues in the CDR3. Germline V lookup: CDR1 ENHRY, CDR2 SYGVKD. The J segment lost 1 base and the V segment lost 6 bases, leaving 0 bases of the junction unmatched.

Only one count was recorded for this clonotype. Since a much larger clone is just one base distant, this may be a read error. The chain links TRBV4-3 to TRBJ1-5; TRBD1 might be the D (5 bases). In germline, CDR1 is LGHNA, CDR2 YSLEER. This CDR3 contains 17 residues. The germline V and J ends were trimmed by 6 bases and 1 base, with 19 bases remaining between them. The CDR3 region is CASSLDGTPKSNQPQHF. The CDR3, as DNA: TGCGCCAGCAGTCTCGACGGGACCCCGAAGAGCAATCAGCCCCAGCATTTT.

This clonotype came up many times. The V gene is TRBV5-6, the J gene TRBJ2-7; 7 positions match TRBD1. The CDR3 consists of 14 residues. Germline V lookup: CDR1 SGHDT, CDR2 YYEEEE. V lost 3 bases, J lost 7 bases, and 10 bases stayed unmatched. The CDR3 region is CASSWVTGSTEQYF. The CDR3, as DNA: TGTGCCAGCAGCTGGGTGACAGGGTCCACGGAGCAGTACTTC. The full variable domain, its missing parts supplied by reference TRBV5-6 and TRBJ2-7, is DAGVTQSPTHLIKTRGQQVTLRCSPKSGHDTVSWYQQALGQGPQFIFQYYEEEERQRGNFPDRFSGHQFPNYSSELNVNALLLGDSALYLCASSWVTGSTEQYFGPGTRLTVT.

The chain is built from TRBV6-5 and TRBJ2-1, with unresolved D. V gave up 0 bases and J gave up 2 bases, with 5 bases separating them. Germline assignment: CDR1 MNHEY and CDR2 SVGAGI. CDR3 length: 14 residues. The CDR3 DNA sequence: TGTGCCAGCAGTTACTCGAACCCCTACAATGAGCAGTTCTTC. This sequence encodes CASSYSNPYNEQFF.

This clonotype showed up just a few times. This may arise from a read error, as a much more abundant clone is one base away. CDR3 amino acids: CASSSQGAGGCTF. CDR3 sequence (DNA): TGTGCCAGCAGCTCCCAGGGGGCAGGGGGCTGCACCTTC. The chain carries TRBV5-4 and TRBJ1-2; 8 nucleotides agree with TRBD1. This CDR3 region has 13 residues. Germline CDR1 SGHNT, CDR2 YYREEE (reference sequence).

Many counts were recorded for this clonotype. CDR3 amino acids: CSVEVVDRVYF. The CDR3 DNA reads TGCAGCGTTGAAGTGGTTGACAGGGTGTACTTC. This chain joins TRBV29-1 and TRBJ2-4; 7 nucleotides align to TRBD1. The CDR3 is 11 amino acids. J lost 15 bases, V lost 1 base, and 6 bases had no gene match. The V gene's germline CDR1 is SQVTM and CDR2 ANQGSEA.

This clonotype has a handful of counts. One base away lies a much larger clone, so this may be a sequencing read error. The chain recombines TRBV6-6 with TRBJ2-5; tentatively, D is TRBD1 or TRBD2 (7 bases each). This CDR3 is 16 amino acids long. Germline V CDR1 and CDR2: MNHNY, SVGAGI (reference sequence). V was shortened by 2 bases and J by 5 bases, with 18 bases between the two germline ends. The CDR3 sequence: CASSYPGRGGGETQYF. The CDR3 DNA reads as TGTGCCAGCAGTTACCCAGGCAGGGGGGGAGGGGAGACCCAGTACTTC.

This clonotype was observed at least ten times. The genes are TRBV5-8 and TRBJ2-2; 7 positions match TRBD1. With V trimmed by 7 bases and J by 4 bases, 4 bases remained unmatched. There are 13 residues in the CDR3. Looked up from germline, CDR1 is SGHTS and CDR2 is YDEGEE. CDR3 region: CASQGDSTGELFF. CDR3 nucleotide sequence: TGTGCCAGCCAAGGGGACAGCACCGGGGAGCTGTTTTTT.

At least ten counts were recorded for this clonotype. The rearrangement uses TRBV19 and TRBJ2-2, with D possibly being TRBD1 (6 bases). Looked up from germline, CDR1 is LNHDA and CDR2 is SQIVND (reference sequence). Trimming removed 5 bases at V and 5 bases at J, with 12 bases between. The CDR3 covers 14 residues. Here the CDR3 DNA reads TGTGCCAGTAGTTCAGGACAGCCAACCGGGGAGCTGTTTTTT. Translating gives CASSSGQPTGELFF. Complete variable domain (other parts from reference TRBV19 and TRBJ2-2): DGGITQSPKYLFRKEGQNVTLSCEQNLNHDAMYWYRQDPGQGLRLIYYSQIVNDFQKGDIAEGYSVSREKKESFPLTVTSAQKNPTAFYLCASSSGQPTGELFFGEGSRLTVL.

The V gene is TRBV6-5, the J gene TRBJ1-5, with unresolved D. Trimming removed 6 bases at V and 2 bases at J, with 11 bases between. Germline CDR1 MNHEY, CDR2 SVGAGI. The CDR3 extends over 14 amino acids. CDR3 in amino acids: CASSPGRGNQPQHF. In nucleotides, the CDR3 is TGTGCCAGCAGCCCCGGTAGGGGCAATCAGCCCCAGCATTTT.

In this sample, this clonotype turned up many times. The chain recombines TRBV4-2 with TRBJ1-4; D call uncertain. This CDR3 has 16 amino acids. Germline V gene lookup returns CDR1 LGHNA and CDR2 YNFKEQ. V lost 3 bases and J lost 0, with 11 bases in between. The CDR3 loop reads CASSHGRSATNEKLFF. CDR3 DNA: TGTGCCAGCAGCCATGGCCGCAGTGCAACTAATGAAAAACTGTTTTTT.

This clonotype has at least ten counts. This chain uses TRBV4-1 with TRBJ2-1; TRBD2 aligns across 7 bases. Per germline, CDR1 MGHRA and CDR2 YSYEKL. The CDR3 has 14 amino acids. Trimming cost V 4 bases and J 10 bases; bases outside gene matches: 10. The DNA of the CDR3 is TGCGCCAGCAGCCGCCAAGATGTAGCGGGCGAGCAGTTCTTC. Translated, it gives CASSRQDVAGEQFF.

This clonotype was recorded many times. The rearrangement joins TRBV4-3 to TRBJ2-3; tentatively, D is TRBD2 (6 bases). There are 15 residues in the CDR3. In germline, CDR1 is LGHNA, CDR2 YSLEER. The V and J ends lost 2 bases and 0 bases respectively, with 9 bases between them. As DNA, the CDR3 is TGCGCCAGCAGCCAAAGCCTAGCGAGCACAGATACGCAGTATTTT. Its protein product is CASSQSLASTDTQYF.

Many counts were recorded for this clonotype. This chain connects TRBV12-3 or TRBV12-4 to TRBJ2-2; 8 bases agree with TRBD2. The CDR3 is made up of 16 amino acids. V trimming: 3 bases; J trimming: 7 bases; junction bases outside the gene matches: 10. For the CDR3, the DNA is TGTGCCAGCAGTTTGATTAGCGGGAAGGCTGGCGGGGAGCTGTTTTTT. Its protein is CASSLISGKAGGELFF.

This clonotype was observed at least ten times. The gene calls are TRBV20-1 and TRBJ1-2; D may be TRBD1 (6 bases). CDR1 and CDR2 (germline): DFQATT, SNEGSKA (reference sequence). V was pared by 3 bases and J by 8 bases, with 10 bases between. The CDR3 extends over 11 amino acids. For the CDR3, the DNA is TGCAGTGCTAGTAGGGGGGAAGGCTACACCTTC. Protein product: CSASRGEGYTF.

This clonotype was counted a few times. J is TRBJ2-1 and V is TRBV7-3, with 8 bases identical to TRBD2. The germline CDR1 and CDR2 sequences are SGHTA and FQGTGA. V lost 6 bases, J lost 4 bases, and 8 bases stayed unmatched. The CDR3 runs 15 residues. CDR3 in amino acids: CASSPSGGRYNEQFF. The CDR3, as DNA: TGTGCCAGCAGTCCTTCTGGCGGGAGGTACAATGAGCAGTTCTTC. The full variable domain, its missing parts supplied by reference TRBV7-3 and TRBJ2-1, is GAGVSQTPSNKVTEKGKYVELRCDPISGHTALYWYRQSLGQGPEFLIYFQGTGAADDSGLPNDRFFAVRPEGSVSTLKIQRTERGDSAVYLCASSPSGGRYNEQFFGPGTRLTVL.

This clonotype occurred many times. The V and J genes are TRBV20-1 and TRBJ2-5; 9 bases are a match to TRBD1. With V trimmed by 3 bases and J by 4 bases, 6 bases remained unmatched. Germline V gene lookup returns CDR1 DFQATT and CDR2 SNEGSKA (reference sequence). This CDR3 spans 14 amino acids. CDR3 protein: CSARVTGGGETQYF. In nucleotides, the CDR3 is TGCAGTGCTAGGGTTACAGGGGGCGGAGAGACCCAGTACTTC.

The J gene is TRBJ1-5, the V gene TRBV3-1; D is undetermined. V was cut by 6 bases and J by 3 bases, with 12 bases left in between. Germline V lookup: CDR1 LGHDT, CDR2 YNNKEL (reference sequence). The CDR3 sequence is 14 residues long. The CDR3 is CASSFRGDNQPQHF. The CDR3 DNA reads TGTGCCAGCAGTTTCCGGGGAGACAATCAGCCCCAGCATTTT.

This clonotype came up many times. The chain couples TRBV19 to TRBJ1-6, with D tentatively TRBD1 (6 bases). The germline CDR1 and CDR2 sequences are LNHDA and SQIVND (reference sequence). The CDR3 loop spans 13 amino acids. Trimming cost V 7 bases and J 10 bases, with 14 bases left between them. The CDR3 protein is CASNTGLWSPLHF. The CDR3 DNA reads as TGTGCCAGTAACACAGGGCTTTGGTCACCCCTCCACTTT.

This clonotype was counted ten times or more. This chain links TRBV2 with TRBJ2-3; D remains unclear. CDR3 length: 11 amino acids. Germline assignment: CDR1 SNHLY and CDR2 FYNNEI. The ends were cut back, 7 bases at V and 5 bases at J, with 7 bases in the middle. As DNA, the CDR3 is TGTGCCAGCACACGACAAGATACGCAGTATTTT. The encoded protein is CASTRQDTQYF.

Regarding this clonotype: A much larger clone is a single base away; this may be a read error. The chain has TRBV5-1 and TRBJ1-2; 9 nucleotides agree with TRBD1. The CDR3 contains 16 residues. The germline V gene has CDR1 SGHRS and CDR2 YFSETQ. CDR3 bases: TGTGCCAGCAGCCCCGTCCCGGGACAGGGAAACTATGGCTACGCCTTC. It encodes CASSPVPGQGNYGYAF.

A few counts support this clonotype. This chain uses TRBV10-3 with TRBJ1-1; D not resolved. Germline CDR1 and CDR2: ENHRY and SYGVKD. V shed 0 bases and J shed 7 bases, with 9 bases lying between them. This CDR3 has 13 amino acids. The CDR3 DNA sequence: TGTGCCATCAGTGAGTCGGGGAGAAGTGAAGCTTTCTTT. It is translated as CAISESGRSEAFF.

This clonotype was counted at least ten times. The rearrangement uses TRBV25-1 and TRBJ1-2; 9 nucleotides match TRBD1. Germline loops: CDR1 MGHDK, CDR2 SYGVNS. J lost 7 bases, V lost 0 bases, and 6 bases had no gene match. The CDR3 is 15 residues long. The CDR3 loop reads CASSEYGTGSAGYTF. The CDR3 DNA reads as TGTGCCAGCAGTGAATATGGGACAGGGTCTGCTGGCTACACCTTC.